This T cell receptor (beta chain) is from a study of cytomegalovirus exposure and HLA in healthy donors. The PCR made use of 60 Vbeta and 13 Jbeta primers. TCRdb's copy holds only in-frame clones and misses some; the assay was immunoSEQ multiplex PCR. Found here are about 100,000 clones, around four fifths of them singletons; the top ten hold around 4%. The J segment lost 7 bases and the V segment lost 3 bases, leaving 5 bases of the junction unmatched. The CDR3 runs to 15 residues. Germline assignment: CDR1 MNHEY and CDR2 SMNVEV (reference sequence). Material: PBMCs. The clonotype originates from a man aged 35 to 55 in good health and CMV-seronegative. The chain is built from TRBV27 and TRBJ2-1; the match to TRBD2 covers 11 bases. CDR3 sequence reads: CASSFPTSGANEQFF. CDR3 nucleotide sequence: TGTGCCAGCAGTTTCCCGACTAGCGGGGCGAATGAGCAGTTCTTC.